This T cell receptor beta chain came from a study of post-analysis software for immune sequencing data. Study-wide context: Clinical courses comprised relapsing-remitting, secondary progressive and progressive-relapsing multiple sclerosis.

Study-wide results and caveats: Multiple sclerosis patients had significantly lower normalized Chao1 diversity than controls. Four or five TRBV segments (TRBV5-6, TRBV5-1 and TRBV20-1 among them) occurred more frequently in patients than in controls.

This clonotype has only a few counts. Its antigen is still unknown. Unique molecular identifiers had been added to the TCR beta cDNA libraries. TCRdb analysed the PCR reads with MiXCR anew, one entry per CDR3 protein. The table shows roughly 800,000 distinct CDR3 sequences, with just over 45% occurring only once. This CDR3 region has 13 residues. Germline V gene data show CDR1 as MNHNY and CDR2 as SVGAGI (reference sequence). The sequence was collected from a girl aged 10 to 17 with multiple sclerosis. Input material: blood. The chain couples TRBV6-6 to TRBJ2-4, with D tentatively TRBD2 (6 bases). Near its end, the DNA agrees better with TRBJ2-7, so the J call may be wrong. The CDR3 is CASSYSLANEQYF. The DNA of the CDR3 is TGTGCCAGCAGTTACTCGCTAGCGAACGAGCAGTACTTC.